The rows below give T cell receptor beta chains drawn from one sample of a study of blood T cell repertoires in COVID-19. Method: immunoSEQ multiplex PCR; TCRdb's copy keeps in-frame clones and lacks some. The data hold 150,000 or so clones, with almost 70% observed a single time. The source material was peripheral blood. These receptors were collected from a woman in her seventies with acute or convalescent COVID-19. Both conserved end residues are part of each CDR3. The order of the fields is CDR3 protein, CDR3 DNA, clone size, V gene, D gene, J gene. A D gene is named only where the DNA matches it firmly. For some rows the clone size is stated as once, few or many, or as a class when expanded; others skip it.

CDR3: CASSVVGQEAFF
DNA: TGTGCCAGCAGCGTAGTAGGACAGGAAGCTTTCTTT
size: .
V: TRBV9
D: .
J: TRBJ1-1

CDR3: CATKANPNEKLFF
DNA: TGTGCCACCAAAGCCAACCCTAATGAAAAACTGTTTTTT
size: once
V: TRBV4-2
D: .
J: TRBJ1-4

CDR3: CASRSTGNTEAFF
DNA: TGTGCCAGCAGATCGACAGGGAACACTGAAGCTTTCTTT
size: .
V: TRBV6-5
D: .
J: TRBJ1-1

CDR3: CASSSSAGGGYNEQFF
DNA: TGCGCCAGCAGTTCCTCAGCGGGTGGAGGTTACAATGAGCAGTTCTTC
size: many
V: TRBV5-1
D: .
J: TRBJ2-1

CDR3: CASSLSYGGSEDTQYF
DNA: TGTGCCAGCAGTTTGTCGTACGGCGGGAGCGAGGATACGCAGTATTTT
size: .
V: TRBV28
D: TRBD2
J: TRBJ2-3

CDR3: CASSLGTGGEDEQFF
DNA: TGTGCCAGCAGCTTAGGGACAGGGGGCGAGGATGAGCAGTTCTTC
size: few
V: TRBV5-8
D: TRBD1
J: TRBJ2-1

CDR3: CASSFDRTRGLFF
DNA: TGTGCCAGCAGCTTTGACAGGACTCGCGGGCTGTTTTTT
size: few
V: TRBV5-5
D: .
J: TRBJ2-2

CDR3: CASSTSPGGTYEQYF
DNA: TGTGCCAGTAGTACGTCGCCAGGGGGTACCTACGAGCAGTACTTC
size: .
V: TRBV19
D: TRBD1
J: TRBJ2-7

CDR3: CASSYRGTLNTEAFF
DNA: TGTGCCAGCAGTTACCGGGGAACTTTGAACACTGAAGCTTTCTTT
size: .
V: TRBV6-6
D: .
J: TRBJ1-1

CDR3: CASSPRVWNEQFF
DNA: TGTGCCAGCAGCCCTCGGGTTTGGAATGAGCAGTTCTTC
size: .
V: TRBV5-6
D: .
J: TRBJ2-1

CDR3: CASSDGGANYNEQFF
DNA: TGTGCCAGCAGCGACGGGGGGGCGAACTACAATGAGCAGTTCTTC
size: .
V: TRBV7-2
D: TRBD2
J: TRBJ2-1

CDR3: CASSLGLARNTGELFF
DNA: TGTGCCAGCAGCTTAGGGCTAGCGAGAAACACCGGGGAGCTGTTTTTT
size: .
V: TRBV7-6
D: .
J: TRBJ2-2

CDR3: CASSVGQGSLNEQFF
DNA: TGTGCCAGCAGCGTAGGACAGGGAAGTTTGAATGAGCAGTTCTTC
size: .
V: TRBV9
D: TRBD1
J: TRBJ2-1

CDR3: CASSSPGQSTGELFF
DNA: TGTGCCAGCAGCTCTCCGGGACAATCCACCGGGGAGCTGTTTTTT
size: few
V: TRBV7-8
D: .
J: TRBJ2-2

CDR3: CASSHRLAGITGELFF
DNA: TGCGCCAGCAGCCATCGACTAGCGGGAATTACCGGGGAGCTGTTTTTT
size: .
V: TRBV5-1
D: TRBD2
J: TRBJ2-2

CDR3: CSAGFRAGYTF
DNA: TGCAGTGCTGGATTCAGGGCTGGCTACACCTTC
size: .
V: TRBV20-1
D: .
J: TRBJ1-2

CDR3: CASSVRGRDSNQPQHF
DNA: TGTGCCAGCAGTGTAAGGGGGAGGGATAGCAATCAGCCCCAGCATTTT
size: few
V: TRBV6-1
D: .
J: TRBJ1-5

CDR3: CPSSENAGGPGETQYF
DNA: TGTCCCAGCAGCGAAAACGCGGGGGGGCCGGGAGAGACCCAGTACTTC
size: .
V: TRBV9
D: TRBD2
J: TRBJ2-5

CDR3: CASSLSGTGSFQPQHF
DNA: TGTGCCAGCAGTTTATCAGGGACAGGGAGTTTTCAGCCCCAGCATTTT
size: .
V: TRBV27
D: TRBD1
J: TRBJ1-5

CDR3: CASSGIRGPGELFF
DNA: TGTGCCAGCAGCGGAATCAGGGGGCCCGGGGAGCTGTTTTTT
size: many
V: TRBV7-9
D: TRBD1
J: TRBJ2-2

CDR3: CASSFTDRGGEQFF
DNA: TGTGCCAGCAGCTTTACAGACAGGGGGGGTGAGCAGTTCTTC
size: once
V: TRBV5-6
D: TRBD1
J: TRBJ2-1

CDR3: CASRKGQNSYEQYF
DNA: TGTGCCAGCAGAAAGGGACAGAATTCCTACGAGCAGTACTTC
size: .
V: TRBV6-5
D: TRBD1
J: TRBJ2-7

CDR3: CASSVGDWAGETQYF
DNA: TGTGCCAGCAGCGTAGGGGACTGGGCAGGAGAGACCCAGTACTTC
size: .
V: TRBV9
D: .
J: TRBJ2-5

CDR3: CASSPGDRFYGYTF
DNA: TGTGCCAGCAGCCCTGGGGACAGATTCTATGGCTACACCTTC
size: .
V: TRBV7-9
D: TRBD1
J: TRBJ1-2

CDR3: CSLGYGYTF
DNA: TGCAGCCTCGGCTATGGCTACACCTTC
size: .
V: TRBV20-1
D: .
J: TRBJ1-2

CDR3: CASSLSGANEKLFF
DNA: TGTGCCAGCAGCCTGTCTGGAGCTAATGAAAAACTGTTTTTT
size: .
V: TRBV7-8
D: .
J: TRBJ1-4

CDR3: CASSFGRGTEAFF
DNA: TGCGCCAGCAGCTTTGGCAGGGGTACTGAAGCTTTCTTT
size: .
V: TRBV5-1
D: .
J: TRBJ1-1

CDR3: CASSFSGGSEKLFF
DNA: TGTGCCAGCAGCTTTTCAGGGGGGAGTGAAAAACTGTTTTTT
size: once
V: TRBV7-8
D: TRBD1
J: TRBJ1-4

CDR3: CASSEGPLRGYEQYF
DNA: TGTGCCAGCAGTGAAGGGCCGCTAAGGGGCTACGAGCAGTACTTC
size: .
V: TRBV2
D: .
J: TRBJ2-7

CDR3: CASSGDRGLNEQFF
DNA: TGTGCCAGCAGTGGGGACAGGGGGCTCAATGAGCAGTTCTTC
size: .
V: TRBV6-6
D: TRBD1
J: TRBJ2-1

CDR3: CASSFIISNQPQHF
DNA: TGTGCCAGCAGTTTCATCATCAGCAATCAGCCCCAGCATTTT
size: .
V: TRBV28
D: .
J: TRBJ1-5

CDR3: CASSAAGTGAYNEQFF
DNA: TGTGCCAGCAGCGCCGCCGGGACAGGGGCTTACAATGAGCAGTTCTTC
size: .
V: TRBV9
D: TRBD1
J: TRBJ2-1

CDR3: CASSRGQGSEQYF
DNA: TGTGCCAGCAGCCGGGGACAGGGAAGCGAGCAGTACTTC
size: few
V: TRBV3-1/TRBV3-2
D: TRBD1
J: TRBJ2-7

CDR3: CASSWGLANYNEQFF
DNA: TGTGCCAGCAGCTGGGGACTAGCGAATTACAATGAGCAGTTCTTC
size: .
V: TRBV5-4
D: TRBD2
J: TRBJ2-1

CDR3: CASSAIGVTYNSPLHF
DNA: TGTGCCAGCAGCGCCATAGGGGTCACCTATAATTCACCCCTCCACTTT
size: few
V: TRBV28
D: .
J: TRBJ1-6

CDR3: CASSLWAGGDGEQFF
DNA: TGTGCCAGCAGTTTATGGGCGGGAGGAGACGGTGAGCAGTTCTTC
size: .
V: TRBV28
D: TRBD2
J: TRBJ2-1

CDR3: CASSPSEQETQYF
DNA: TGCGCCAGCAGCCCGTCGGAGCAAGAGACCCAGTACTTC
size: .
V: TRBV5-1
D: .
J: TRBJ2-5

CDR3: CASSDRLNTEAFF
DNA: TGTGCCAGTTCGGACAGACTGAACACTGAAGCTTTCTTT
size: .
V: TRBV11-3
D: .
J: TRBJ1-1

CDR3: CASSQTGFYGYTF
DNA: TGCGCCAGCAGCCAAACAGGGTTTTATGGCTACACCTTC
size: .
V: TRBV4-3
D: .
J: TRBJ1-2

CDR3: CASSLGSSGTDTQYF
DNA: TGCGCCAGCAGCTTGGGTAGCTCGGGCACAGATACGCAGTATTTT
size: .
V: TRBV5-1
D: .
J: TRBJ2-3

CDR3: CASSRTSGDSYEQYF
DNA: TGTGCCAGTAGTAGGACTAGCGGGGACTCCTACGAGCAGTACTTC
size: .
V: TRBV19
D: TRBD2
J: TRBJ2-7

CDR3: CASSLSGAATNEKLFF
DNA: TGTGCCAGCAGTTTATCCGGAGCTGCAACTAATGAAAAACTGTTTTTT
size: .
V: TRBV28
D: .
J: TRBJ1-4

CDR3: CASSYGGPGGYTF
DNA: TGTGCCAGCAGTTACGGGGGCCCGGGAGGCTACACCTTC
size: .
V: TRBV6-2/TRBV6-3
D: .
J: TRBJ1-2

CDR3: CASSRTSVEQFF
DNA: TGTGCCAGCAGTCGCACTAGCGTCGAGCAGTTCTTC
size: .
V: TRBV5-5
D: TRBD2
J: TRBJ2-1

CDR3: CASSSPGTANEKLFF
DNA: TGCGCCAGCAGCTCCCCCGGGACAGCTAATGAAAAACTGTTTTTT
size: .
V: TRBV5-1
D: TRBD1
J: TRBJ1-4

CDR3: CASSSQNQPQHF
DNA: TGTGCCAGCAGCTCCCAGAATCAGCCCCAGCATTTT
size: .
V: TRBV5-6
D: .
J: TRBJ1-5

CDR3: CASRVPGMGNTEAFF
DNA: TGTGCCAGCAGGGTCCCCGGGATGGGGAACACTGAAGCTTTCTTT
size: .
V: TRBV6-5
D: .
J: TRBJ1-1

CDR3: CSAETSGSSNTGELFF
DNA: TGCAGCGCGGAGACTAGCGGGAGTTCGAACACCGGGGAGCTGTTTTTT
size: few
V: TRBV29-1
D: TRBD2
J: TRBJ2-2

CDR3: CASSADPDRPRGNTIYF
DNA: TGTGCCAGCAGCGCCGACCCCGACAGGCCCCGAGGGAACACCATATATTTT
size: .
V: TRBV9
D: .
J: TRBJ1-3

CDR3: CASSNRDEQYF
DNA: TGTGCCAGCAGTAACAGGGACGAGCAGTACTTC
size: .
V: TRBV6-5
D: .
J: TRBJ2-7

CDR3: CASSLGGVNEQFF
DNA: TGCGCCAGCAGCCTCGGCGGGGTCAATGAGCAGTTCTTC
size: .
V: TRBV5-1
D: .
J: TRBJ2-1

CDR3: CASSGTGENYGYTF
DNA: TGTGCCAGCAGTGGGACAGGGGAAAACTATGGCTACACCTTC
size: .
V: TRBV5-4
D: TRBD1
J: TRBJ1-2

CDR3: CATAGGGLNTEAFF
DNA: TGTGCCACTGCTGGGGGGGGTTTGAACACTGAAGCTTTCTTT
size: .
V: TRBV3-1/TRBV3-2
D: .
J: TRBJ1-1

CDR3: CASSPTPGLAGGSISYEQYF
DNA: TGTGCCAGCAGTCCCACCCCCGGACTAGCGGGAGGCAGTATCTCCTACGAGCAGTACTTC
size: .
V: TRBV27
D: TRBD2
J: TRBJ2-7